The 15 T cell receptor beta chains listed next were all sequenced from one sample in a study of T cell clones after liver transplantation. Generated by immunoSEQ multiplex PCR, the TCRdb table keeps only in-frame clones and is missing some. This sample has 45,000 or so clones, with just over 85% found just once. Sequencing used CD4+ T cells from blood, obtained 24 months after liver transplant. The receptors here all came from a human patient who received a liver transplant. Some T cells may have originated in the graft donor.

The chain employs TRBV15 and TRBJ2-1; 7 positions agree with TRBD1. The junction had 4 bases not matched to a gene; V was cut back by 0 bases and J by 8 bases. This CDR3 region has 14 residues. CDR1 LNHNV and CDR2 YYDKDF come from the germline V gene (reference sequence). The DNA of the CDR3 is TGTGCCACCAGCAGAGACAGGGGGAGCGATGAGCAGTTCTTC. It encodes CATSRDRGSDEQFF. Full variable domain (remainder filled in from reference TRBV15 and TRBJ2-1): DAMVIQNPRYQVTQFGKPVTLSCSQTLNHNVMYWYQQKSSQAPKLLFHYYDKDFNNEADTPDNFQSRRPNTSFCFLDIRSPGLGDTAMYLCATSRDRGSDEQFFGPGTRLTVL.

The rearrangement uses TRBV5-4 and TRBJ2-5, with D maybe TRBD2 (5 bases). The CDR3 has 13 residues. Germline V gene sequence: CDR1 SGHNT, CDR2 YYREEE (reference sequence). Trimming shortened V by 0 bases and J by 2 bases, and 5 bases separated the two germline ends. In DNA, the CDR3 is TGTGCCAGCAGCTTGGGAGGGCAAGAGACCCAGTACTTC. It is translated as CASSLGGQETQYF. Based on the CDR3 plus reference TRBV5-4 and TRBJ2-5, the full variable domain is ETGVTQSPTHLIKTRGQQVTLRCSSQSGHNTVSWYQQALGQGPQFIFQYYREEENGRGNFPPRFSGLQFPNYSSELNVNALELDDSALYLCASSLGGQETQYFGPGTRLLVL.

In its sample, this clone was seen a few times. The J gene is TRBJ2-5, the V gene TRBV18; D is uncertain. The CDR3 covers 12 residues. Trimming left V 6 bases short and J 0 bases short, with 5 bases between. CDR1 and CDR2 from the germline V gene are KGHSH and LQKENI. The CDR3 spells CASSLYQETQYF. As DNA, the CDR3 is TGTGCCAGCTCTCTGTACCAAGAGACCCAGTACTTC.

The chain employs TRBV7-9 and TRBJ1-3; D not resolved. V was clipped by 0 bases and J by 0 bases, with 12 bases between them. The germline V gene encodes CDR1 SEHNR and CDR2 FQNEAQ (reference sequence). CDR3 length: 17 amino acids. CDR3 loop: CASSLADLDNSGNTIYF. CDR3 nucleotide sequence: TGTGCCAGCAGCTTAGCAGATCTCGACAACTCTGGAAACACCATATATTTT.

The chain employs TRBV6-5 and TRBJ2-1, with a tentative D call TRBD1 (5 bases). The CDR3 runs 16 residues. Trimming took 4 bases from V and 4 from J, leaving 17 bases between them. CDR1 is MNHEY and CDR2 is SVGAGI in the germline V gene. CDR3 DNA sequence: TGTGCCAGCAGTTCTCCCGCTCACAGGCGGTACAATGAGCAGTTCTTC. Translating gives CASSSPAHRRYNEQFF.

The chain is built from TRBV5-1 and TRBJ1-1; D gene ambiguous. The CDR3 spans 12 residues. Trimming removed 5 bases from V and 2 bases from J, with 7 bases in between. Germline loops: CDR1 SGHRS, CDR2 YFSETQ. As DNA, the CDR3 is TGCGCCAGCAGGTCACCAAACACTGAAGCTTTCTTT. This codes for CASRSPNTEAFF.

This chain joins TRBV7-3 and TRBJ2-3; 7 bases match TRBD2. V dropped 7 bases and J dropped 7; count of bases not matched to a gene: 14. The CDR3 sequence is 15 residues long. Looked up from germline, CDR1 is SGHTA and CDR2 is FQGTGA. The CDR3: CASNSPGGPSHTQYF. In DNA, the CDR3 is TGTGCCAGCAATTCCCCGGGAGGCCCATCCCATACGCAGTATTTT.

The rearrangement links TRBV9 to TRBJ2-2, with 7 bases aligning to TRBD2. The ends lost 4 bases at V and 7 bases at J; junction bases unmatched: 10. The CDR3 extends over 15 amino acids. Germline assignment: CDR1 SGDLS and CDR2 YYNGEE. The CDR3 loop is CASSPSGRGNGELFF. CDR3 nucleotides: TGTGCCAGCAGCCCCTCCGGGCGGGGGAACGGGGAGCTGTTTTTT.

The chain employs TRBV10-3 and TRBJ1-2, with a possible D match to TRBD1 (5 bases). Germline CDR1 reads ENHRY; CDR2 reads SYGVKD. V was pared by 2 bases and J by 8 bases, with 9 bases between. The CDR3 sequence is 12 residues long. The DNA of the CDR3 is TGTGCCATCAGTGAGGACGGGACGGGCTACACCTTC. Its protein product is CAISEDGTGYTF.

This chain links TRBV28 with TRBJ1-4; the match to TRBD1 covers 7 bases. Germline V gives CDR1 MDHEN, CDR2 SYDVKM. The CDR3 contains 17 residues. Trimming at V came to 1 base and at J to 7 bases, leaving 12 bases not matched to a gene. DNA of the CDR3: TGTGCCAGCAGTTTATTCGTCGTGGGAAACAGGGGTGAAAAACTGTTTTTT. Translating it yields CASSLFVVGNRGEKLFF. The full variable domain, with the rest looked up from reference TRBV28 and TRBJ1-4, is DVKVTQSSRYLVKRTGEKVFLECVQDMDHENMFWYRQDPGLGLRLIYFSYDVKMKEKGDIPEGYSVSREKKERFSLILESASTNQTSMYLCASSLFVVGNRGEKLFFGSGTQLSVL.

V usage is TRBV5-1 and J usage is TRBJ2-1, with 7 bases fitting TRBD2. Germline V gives CDR1 SGHRS, CDR2 YFSETQ. The CDR3 consists of 18 residues. With 0 bases clipped from V and 8 bases from J, the junction kept 17 bases outside the gene matches. The chain's CDR3 is CASSLGVLAGSLMDEQFF. CDR3 bases: TGCGCCAGCAGCTTGGGAGTCTTAGCGGGCTCCCTAATGGATGAGCAGTTCTTC.

The rearrangement links TRBV30 to TRBJ2-1, with 11 positions matching TRBD2. Trimming took 1 base from V and 7 from J; bases not matched to a gene: 6. The germline CDR1 and CDR2 sequences are GTSNPN and SVGIG (reference sequence). This CDR3 is built from 15 residues. The chain's CDR3 is CAWSALAGEVNEQFF. The CDR3 nucleotides are TGTGCCTGGAGTGCACTAGCGGGAGAGGTTAATGAGCAGTTCTTC.

This clone was seen a handful of times. The rearrangement joins TRBV2 to TRBJ2-5; 9 nucleotides align to TRBD2. The CDR3 has 15 residues. V lost 6 bases and J lost 4; bases outside the gene matches: 9. The germline V gene encodes CDR1 SNHLY and CDR2 FYNNEI. The CDR3 region has the DNA TGTGCCAGCAGCGGCGCGGTAGCGGGAGTAGAGACCCAGTACTTC. Translating gives CASSGAVAGVETQYF.

The chain uses TRBV30 and TRBJ2-7; no reliable D call. The germline V gene has CDR1 GTSNPN and CDR2 SVGIG (reference sequence). Trimming removed 0 bases from V and 6 bases from J, with 6 bases in between. The CDR3 is 11 residues long. Written as DNA, the CDR3 is TGTGCCTGGAGTGTACAGAGCGAGCAGTACTTC. Translating gives CAWSVQSEQYF.

The chain carries TRBV6-5 and TRBJ2-3; D call uncertain. CDR3 length equals 14 residues. V was shortened by 6 bases and J by 5 bases, with 15 bases between the two germline ends. Germline V gene sequence: CDR1 MNHEY, CDR2 SVGAGI. The CDR3 loop reads CASSAATTQDTQYF. CDR3 sequence (DNA): TGTGCCAGCAGCGCCGCTACTACGCAAGATACGCAGTATTTT.